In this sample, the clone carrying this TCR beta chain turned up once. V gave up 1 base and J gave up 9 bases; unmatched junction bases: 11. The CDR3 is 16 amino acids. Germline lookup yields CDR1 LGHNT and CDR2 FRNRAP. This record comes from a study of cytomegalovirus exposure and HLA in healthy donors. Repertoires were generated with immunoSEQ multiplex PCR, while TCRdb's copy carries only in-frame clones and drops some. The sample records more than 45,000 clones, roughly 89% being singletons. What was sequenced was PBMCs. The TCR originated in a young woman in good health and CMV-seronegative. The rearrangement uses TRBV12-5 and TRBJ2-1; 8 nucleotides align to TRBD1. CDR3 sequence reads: CASGLAGQGAQAEQFF. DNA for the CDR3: TGTGCTAGTGGTTTGGCAGGGCAGGGGGCTCAGGCTGAGCAGTTCTTC.